The entry below gives a single T cell receptor beta chain sequence along with its context. The data were obtained in a study of blood T cell repertoires in COVID-19. Study details: The United States, Italy and Spain supplied acute and convalescent COVID-19 samples. T cells, B-cell-depleted T cells, or PBMCs supplied cDNA or gDNA.

Trimming removed 6 bases at V and 1 base at J, with 15 bases between. The CDR3 covers 15 residues. Germline CDR1 reads SNHLY; CDR2 reads FYNNEI. Measured with immunoSEQ multiplex PCR; TCRdb has only the in-frame clones, and not every one. The sample shows 250,000 to 350,000 clones, 70% to 90% of them seen only once. This chain joins TRBV2 and TRBJ1-1; D uncertain. This clonotype was sampled from a human donor with COVID-19, enrolled during active disease. The donor label of this sample is uncertain. Sample: peripheral blood. The CDR3 is CASSLTGLENTEAFF. The CDR3 region has the DNA TGTGCCAGCAGCCTAACCGGACTAGAGAACACTGAAGCTTTCTTT.